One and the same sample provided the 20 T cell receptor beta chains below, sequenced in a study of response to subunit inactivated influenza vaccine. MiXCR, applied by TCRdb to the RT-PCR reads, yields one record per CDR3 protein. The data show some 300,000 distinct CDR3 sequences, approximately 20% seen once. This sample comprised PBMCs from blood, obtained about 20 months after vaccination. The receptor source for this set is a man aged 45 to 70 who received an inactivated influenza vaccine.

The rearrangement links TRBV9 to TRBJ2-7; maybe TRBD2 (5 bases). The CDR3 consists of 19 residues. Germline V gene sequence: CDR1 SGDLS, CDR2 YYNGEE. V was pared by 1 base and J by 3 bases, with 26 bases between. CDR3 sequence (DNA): TGTGCCAGCAGCGTACTCCCCACCCCCGGAACACGGGGTTTCTACGAGCAGTACTTC. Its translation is CASSVLPTPGTRGFYEQYF.

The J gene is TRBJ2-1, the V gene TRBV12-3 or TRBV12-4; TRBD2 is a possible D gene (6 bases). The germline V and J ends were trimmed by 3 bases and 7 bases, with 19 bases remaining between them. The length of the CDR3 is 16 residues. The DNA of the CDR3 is TGTGCCAGCAGTTTGGTCAGGACTATCGATTGGAATGAGCAGTTCTTC. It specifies CASSLVRTIDWNEQFF.

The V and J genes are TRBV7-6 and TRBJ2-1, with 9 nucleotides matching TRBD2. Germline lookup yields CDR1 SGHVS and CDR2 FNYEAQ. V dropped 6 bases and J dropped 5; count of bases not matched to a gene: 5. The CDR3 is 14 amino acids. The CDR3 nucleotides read TGTGCCAGCAGTTTTAGCGGGGGTGACAATGAGCAGTTCTTC. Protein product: CASSFSGGDNEQFF.

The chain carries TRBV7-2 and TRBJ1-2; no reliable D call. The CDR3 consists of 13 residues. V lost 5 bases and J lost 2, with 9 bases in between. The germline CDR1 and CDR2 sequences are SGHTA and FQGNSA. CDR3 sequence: CASSLSDNYGYTF. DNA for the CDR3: TGTGCCAGCAGCCTGTCGGACAACTATGGCTACACCTTC.

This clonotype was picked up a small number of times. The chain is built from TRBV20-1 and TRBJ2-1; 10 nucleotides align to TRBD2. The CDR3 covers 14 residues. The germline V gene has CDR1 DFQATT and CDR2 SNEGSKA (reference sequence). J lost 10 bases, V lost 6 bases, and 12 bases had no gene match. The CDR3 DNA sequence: TGCAGTGCCAGATCTAGCGGGGGCTTAGACGAGCAGTTCTTC. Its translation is CSARSSGGLDEQFF.

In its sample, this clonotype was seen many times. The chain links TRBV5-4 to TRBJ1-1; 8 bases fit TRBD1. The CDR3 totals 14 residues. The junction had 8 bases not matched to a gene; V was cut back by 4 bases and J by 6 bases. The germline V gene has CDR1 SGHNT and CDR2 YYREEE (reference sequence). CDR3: CASSDAGGGAEAFF. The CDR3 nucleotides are TGTGCCAGCAGCGACGCAGGGGGCGGGGCTGAAGCTTTCTTT.

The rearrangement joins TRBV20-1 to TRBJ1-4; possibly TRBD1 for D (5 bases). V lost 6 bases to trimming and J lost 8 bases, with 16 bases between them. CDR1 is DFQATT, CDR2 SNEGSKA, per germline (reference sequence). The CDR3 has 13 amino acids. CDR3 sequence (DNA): TGCAGTGCCGACAGACAGACTGCCGAAAAACTGTTTTTT. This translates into CSADRQTAEKLFF.

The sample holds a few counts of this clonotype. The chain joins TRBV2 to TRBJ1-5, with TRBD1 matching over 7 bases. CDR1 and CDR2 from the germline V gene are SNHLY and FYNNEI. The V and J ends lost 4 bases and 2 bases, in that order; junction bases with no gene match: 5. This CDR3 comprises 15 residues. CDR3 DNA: TGTGCCAGCAGTGTCGAGGGGGCGCGCAATCAGCCCCAGCATTTT. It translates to CASSVEGARNQPQHF.

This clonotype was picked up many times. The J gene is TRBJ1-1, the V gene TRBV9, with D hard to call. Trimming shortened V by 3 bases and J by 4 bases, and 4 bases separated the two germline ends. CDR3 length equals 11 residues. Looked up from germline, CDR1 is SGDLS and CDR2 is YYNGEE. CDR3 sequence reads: CASSDSTEAFF. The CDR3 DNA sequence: TGTGCCAGCAGCGACAGCACTGAAGCTTTCTTT.

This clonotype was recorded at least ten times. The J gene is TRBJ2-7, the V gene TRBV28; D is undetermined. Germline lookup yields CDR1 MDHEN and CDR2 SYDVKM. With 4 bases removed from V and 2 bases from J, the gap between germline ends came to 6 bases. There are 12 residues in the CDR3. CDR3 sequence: CASSSFTYEQYF. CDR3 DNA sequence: TGTGCCAGCAGTTCCTTCACCTACGAGCAGTACTTC.

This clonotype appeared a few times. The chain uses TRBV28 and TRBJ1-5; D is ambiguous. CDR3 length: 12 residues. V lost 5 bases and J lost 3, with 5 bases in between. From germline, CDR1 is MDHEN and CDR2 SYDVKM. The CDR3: CASSPINQPQHF. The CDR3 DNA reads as TGTGCCAGCAGTCCGATCAATCAGCCCCAGCATTTT.

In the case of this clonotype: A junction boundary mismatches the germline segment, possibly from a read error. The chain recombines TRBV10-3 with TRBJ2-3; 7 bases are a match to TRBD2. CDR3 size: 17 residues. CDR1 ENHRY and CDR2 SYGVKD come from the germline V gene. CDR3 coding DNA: TGTGCCATCAGCGCTAGGGGCCGGGAGGCCACGGCAGATATGCAGTATTTT. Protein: CAISARGREATADMQYF.

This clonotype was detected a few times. The CDR3 sequence is CASSYLGQGRRATNEKLFF. As DNA, the CDR3 is TGTGCCAGCAGTTACCTGGGACAGGGAAGACGAGCAACTAATGAAAAACTGTTTTTT. The chain uses TRBV6-2 or TRBV6-3 and TRBJ1-4; 9 bases match TRBD1. The V and J ends lost 2 bases and 0 bases, in that order; junction bases with no gene match: 10. This CDR3 comprises 19 residues. The germline CDR1 and CDR2 sequences are MNHEY and SVGEGT.

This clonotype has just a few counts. This CDR3 is CSARDDGRNTQYF. CDR3 sequence (DNA): TGCAGTGCTAGAGATGACGGGCGGAATACGCAGTATTTT. The chain is built from TRBV20-1 and TRBJ2-3; D gene uncertain. The CDR3 is 13 residues long. Trimming stripped 0 bases from V and 7 bases from J, with 11 bases between. Germline lookup yields CDR1 DFQATT and CDR2 SNEGSKA (reference sequence).

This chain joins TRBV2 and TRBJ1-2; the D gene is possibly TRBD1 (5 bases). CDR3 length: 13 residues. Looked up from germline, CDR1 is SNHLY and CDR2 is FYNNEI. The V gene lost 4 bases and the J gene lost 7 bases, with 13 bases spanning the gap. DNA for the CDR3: TGTGCCAGCAGTGTGGGGGGGTTCGGTGGCTACACCTTC. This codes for CASSVGGFGGYTF.

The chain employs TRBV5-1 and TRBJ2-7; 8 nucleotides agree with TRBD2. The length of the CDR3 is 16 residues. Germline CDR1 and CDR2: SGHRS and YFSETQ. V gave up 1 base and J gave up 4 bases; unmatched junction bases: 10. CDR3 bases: TGCGCCAGCAGCTTGAGACTAGCGATGGGTCCTTACGAGCAGTACTTC. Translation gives CASSLRLAMGPYEQYF.

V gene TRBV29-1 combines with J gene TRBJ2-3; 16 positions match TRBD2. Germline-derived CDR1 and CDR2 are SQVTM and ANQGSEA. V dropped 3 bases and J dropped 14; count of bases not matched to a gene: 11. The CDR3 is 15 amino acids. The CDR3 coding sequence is TGCAGCGTTGACGGGACTAGCGGGAGGGCCCCCCGCCTGTATTTT. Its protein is CSVDGTSGRAPRLYF.

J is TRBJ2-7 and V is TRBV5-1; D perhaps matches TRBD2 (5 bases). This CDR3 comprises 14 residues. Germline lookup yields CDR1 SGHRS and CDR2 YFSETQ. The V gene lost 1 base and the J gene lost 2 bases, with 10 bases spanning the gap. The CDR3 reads CASSLTGYTYEQYF. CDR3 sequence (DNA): TGCGCCAGCAGCTTGACGGGATACACCTACGAGCAGTACTTC.

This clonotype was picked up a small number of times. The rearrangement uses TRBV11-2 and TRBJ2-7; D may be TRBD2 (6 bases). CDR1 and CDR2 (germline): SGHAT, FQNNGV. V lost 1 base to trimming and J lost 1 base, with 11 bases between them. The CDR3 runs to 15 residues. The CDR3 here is CASSLAGRPSYEQYF. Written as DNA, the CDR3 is TGTGCCAGCAGCTTAGCCGGGAGACCTTCCTACGAGCAGTACTTC.

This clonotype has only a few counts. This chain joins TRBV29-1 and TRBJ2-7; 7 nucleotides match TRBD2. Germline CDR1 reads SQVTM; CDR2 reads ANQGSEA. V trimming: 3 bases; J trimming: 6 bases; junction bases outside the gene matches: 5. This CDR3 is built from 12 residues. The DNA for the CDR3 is TGCAGCGTTGATGCGGGAGCGGGCGAGCAGTACTTC. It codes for CSVDAGAGEQYF.